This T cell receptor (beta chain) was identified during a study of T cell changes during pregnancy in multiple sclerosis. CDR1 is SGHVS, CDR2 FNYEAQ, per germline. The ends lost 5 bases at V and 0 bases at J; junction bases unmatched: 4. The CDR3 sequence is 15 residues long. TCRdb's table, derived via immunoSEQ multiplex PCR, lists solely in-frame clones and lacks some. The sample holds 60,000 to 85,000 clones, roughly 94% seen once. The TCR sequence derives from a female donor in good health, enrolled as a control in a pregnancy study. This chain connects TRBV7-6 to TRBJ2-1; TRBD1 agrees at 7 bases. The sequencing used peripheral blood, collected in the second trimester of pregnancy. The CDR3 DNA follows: TGTGCCAGCAGCAGACAGGGTGTCTCCTACAATGAGCAGTTCTTC. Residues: CASSRQGVSYNEQFF.